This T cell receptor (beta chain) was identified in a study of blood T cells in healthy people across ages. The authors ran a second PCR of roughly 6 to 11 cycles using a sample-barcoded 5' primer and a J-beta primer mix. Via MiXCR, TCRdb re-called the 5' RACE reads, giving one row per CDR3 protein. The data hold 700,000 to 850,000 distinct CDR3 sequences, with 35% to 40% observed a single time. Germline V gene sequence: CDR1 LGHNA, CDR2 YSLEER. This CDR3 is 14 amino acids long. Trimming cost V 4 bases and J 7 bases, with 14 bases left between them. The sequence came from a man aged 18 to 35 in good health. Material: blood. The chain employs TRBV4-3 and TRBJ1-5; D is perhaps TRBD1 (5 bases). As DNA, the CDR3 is TGCGCCAGCAGCCTGGCGACAGTTGGGCAGCCCCAGCATTTT. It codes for CASSLATVGQPQHF.